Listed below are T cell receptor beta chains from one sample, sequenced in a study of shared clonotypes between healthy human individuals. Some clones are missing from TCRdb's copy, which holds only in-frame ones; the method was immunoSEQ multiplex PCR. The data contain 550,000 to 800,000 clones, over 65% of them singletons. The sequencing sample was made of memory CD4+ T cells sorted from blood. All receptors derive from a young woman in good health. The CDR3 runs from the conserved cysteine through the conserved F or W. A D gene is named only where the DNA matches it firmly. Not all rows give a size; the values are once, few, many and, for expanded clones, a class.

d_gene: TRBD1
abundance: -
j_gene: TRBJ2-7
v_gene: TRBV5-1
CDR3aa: CASSFRQGTYEQYF
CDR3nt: TGCGCCAGCAGCTTTAGACAGGGAACCTACGAGCAGTACTTC

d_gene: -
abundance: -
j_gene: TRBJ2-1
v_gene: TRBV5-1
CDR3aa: CASSLNGFGQFF
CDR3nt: TGCGCCAGCAGCTTGAACGGTTTCGGGCAGTTCTTC

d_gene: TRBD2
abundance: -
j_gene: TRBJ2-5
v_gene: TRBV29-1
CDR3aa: CSVMSGEETQYF
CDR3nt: TGCAGCGTTATGAGCGGGGAAGAGACCCAGTACTTC

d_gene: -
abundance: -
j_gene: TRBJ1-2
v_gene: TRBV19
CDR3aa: CASSSLRGYTF
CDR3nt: TGTGCCAGTAGTTCCCTGCGGGGCTACACCTTC

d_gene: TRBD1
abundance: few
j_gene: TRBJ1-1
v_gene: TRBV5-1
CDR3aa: CASSYRDSNTEAFF
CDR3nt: TGCGCCAGCAGCTACCGGGACAGTAACACTGAAGCTTTCTTT

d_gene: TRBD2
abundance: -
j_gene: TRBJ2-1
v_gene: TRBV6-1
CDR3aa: CASSVLEREPYNEQFF
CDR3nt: TGTGCCAGCAGTGTGTTGGAGCGGGAGCCCTACAATGAGCAGTTCTTC

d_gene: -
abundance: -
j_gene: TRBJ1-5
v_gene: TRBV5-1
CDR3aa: CASSLGDGGNQPQHF
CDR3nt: TGCGCCAGCAGCTTGGGGGATGGGGGTAATCAGCCCCAGCATTTT

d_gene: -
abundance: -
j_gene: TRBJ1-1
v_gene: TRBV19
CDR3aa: CASSRLLGGAFF
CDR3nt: TGTGCCAGTAGTCGACTCTTGGGGGGAGCTTTCTTT

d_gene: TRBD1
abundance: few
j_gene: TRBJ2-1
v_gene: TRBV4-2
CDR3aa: CASSTLRQGRNEQFF
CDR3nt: TGTGCCAGCAGCACACTACGACAGGGGAGAAATGAGCAGTTCTTC

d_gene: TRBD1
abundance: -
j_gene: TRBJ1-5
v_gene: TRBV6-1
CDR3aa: CASSEGPAGGYQPQHF
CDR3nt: TGTGCCAGCAGTGAAGGTCCCGCAGGGGGCTATCAGCCCCAGCATTTT

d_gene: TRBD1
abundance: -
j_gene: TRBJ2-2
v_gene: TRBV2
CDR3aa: CASSEEGQRTGELFF
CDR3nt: TGTGCCAGCAGTGAAGAGGGACAGAGGACCGGGGAGCTGTTTTTT

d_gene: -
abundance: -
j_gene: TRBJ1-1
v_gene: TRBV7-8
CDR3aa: CASVHPSGTEAFF
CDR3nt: TGTGCCAGCGTCCACCCCTCAGGAACAGAAGCTTTCTTT

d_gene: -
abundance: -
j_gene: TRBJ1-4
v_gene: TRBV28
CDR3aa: CASSLLEPNNEKLFF
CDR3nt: TGTGCCAGCAGTTTACTAGAACCGAATAATGAAAAACTGTTTTTT

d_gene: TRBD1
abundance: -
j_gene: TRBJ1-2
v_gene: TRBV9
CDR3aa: CASSHGQGNYGYTF
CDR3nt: TGTGCCAGCAGCCACGGACAGGGGAACTATGGCTACACCTTC

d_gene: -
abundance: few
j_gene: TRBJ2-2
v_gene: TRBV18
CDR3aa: CASSRGTAISGELFF
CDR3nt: TGTGCCAGCTCACGGGGGACGGCTATATCCGGGGAGCTGTTTTTT

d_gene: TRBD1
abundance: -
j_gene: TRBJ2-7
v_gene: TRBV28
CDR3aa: CASSGTAYEQYF
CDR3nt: TGTGCCAGCAGTGGGACAGCCTACGAGCAGTACTTC

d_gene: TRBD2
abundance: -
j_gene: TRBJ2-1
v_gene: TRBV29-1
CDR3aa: CSVARGTSGATREQFF
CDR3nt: TGCAGCGTTGCGAGAGGGACTAGCGGGGCTACAAGAGAGCAGTTCTTC

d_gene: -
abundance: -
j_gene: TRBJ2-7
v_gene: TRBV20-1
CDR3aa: CSATDPYEQYF
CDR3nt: TGCAGTGCTACCGACCCCTACGAGCAGTACTTC

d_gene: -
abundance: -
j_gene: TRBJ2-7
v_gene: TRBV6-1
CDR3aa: CASSGRGFAGLSYEQYF
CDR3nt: TGTGCCAGCAGTGGACGTGGGTTTGCGGGCCTTTCCTACGAGCAGTACTTC

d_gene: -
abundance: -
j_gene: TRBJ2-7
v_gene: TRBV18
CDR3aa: CASSPQRVGQGETYEQYF
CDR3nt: TGTGCCAGCTCGCCGCAGAGAGTCGGGCAGGGCGAGACCTACGAGCAGTACTTC

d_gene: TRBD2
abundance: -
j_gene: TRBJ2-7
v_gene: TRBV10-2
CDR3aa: CASRKRTSGDYEQYF
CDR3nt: TGCGCCAGCAGAAAGCGGACTAGCGGAGACTACGAGCAGTACTTC

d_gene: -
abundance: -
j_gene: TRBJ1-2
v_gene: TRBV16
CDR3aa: CASSQSSGNYGYTF
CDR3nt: TGTGCCAGCAGCCAATCTTCGGGGAACTATGGCTACACCTTC

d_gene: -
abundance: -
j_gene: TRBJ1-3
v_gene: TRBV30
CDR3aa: CAWSTALPIYF
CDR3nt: TGTGCCTGGAGTACCGCGCTTCCCATATATTTT

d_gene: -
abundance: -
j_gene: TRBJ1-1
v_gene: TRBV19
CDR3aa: CASTDPRGLNGRNTEAFF
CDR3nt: TGTGCCAGTACCGATCCGCGGGGCCTTAACGGGAGGAACACTGAAGCTTTCTTT

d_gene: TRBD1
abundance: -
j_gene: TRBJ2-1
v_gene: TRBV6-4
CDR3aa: CASSDVSGGSEQFF
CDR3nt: TGTGCCAGCAGTGACGTTTCAGGGGGAAGTGAGCAGTTCTTC

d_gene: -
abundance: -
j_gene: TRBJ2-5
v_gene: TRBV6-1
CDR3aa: CASTSQETQYF
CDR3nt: TGTGCCAGCACCAGCCAAGAGACCCAGTACTTC

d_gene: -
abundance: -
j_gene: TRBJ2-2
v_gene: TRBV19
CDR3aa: CASSIRRQNTGELFF
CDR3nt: TGTGCCAGTAGTATTCGACGGCAAAACACCGGGGAGCTGTTTTTT

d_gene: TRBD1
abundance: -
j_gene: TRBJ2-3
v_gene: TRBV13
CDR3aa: CASSPGQGVTDTQYF
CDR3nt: TGTGCCAGCAGCCCCGGACAGGGAGTAACAGATACGCAGTATTTT

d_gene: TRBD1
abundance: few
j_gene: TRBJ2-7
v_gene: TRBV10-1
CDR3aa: CASRRDRPYEQYF
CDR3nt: TGCGCCAGCAGAAGGGACAGACCCTACGAGCAGTACTTC

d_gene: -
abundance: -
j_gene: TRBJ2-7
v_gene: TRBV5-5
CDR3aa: CASRGRTAALSYEQYF
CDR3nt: TGTGCCAGCAGGGGAAGAACAGCAGCCCTCTCCTACGAGCAGTACTTC

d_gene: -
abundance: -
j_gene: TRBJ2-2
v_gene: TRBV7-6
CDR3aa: CASSWQWETGELFF
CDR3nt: TGTGCCAGCAGCTGGCAGTGGGAGACCGGGGAGCTGTTTTTT

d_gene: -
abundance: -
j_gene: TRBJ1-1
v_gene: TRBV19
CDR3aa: CASRDSYTEAFF
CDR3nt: TGTGCCAGCCGCGACTCCTACACTGAAGCTTTCTTT

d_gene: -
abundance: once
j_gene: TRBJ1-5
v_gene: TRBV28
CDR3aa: CASSARNQPQHF
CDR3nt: TGTGCCAGCAGTGCGAGGAATCAGCCCCAGCATTTT

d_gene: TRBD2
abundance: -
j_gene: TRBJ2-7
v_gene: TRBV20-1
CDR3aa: CSATSGYEQYF
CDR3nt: TGCAGTGCTACTAGCGGTTACGAGCAGTACTTC

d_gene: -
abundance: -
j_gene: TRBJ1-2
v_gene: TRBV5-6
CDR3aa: CASSFRRYYGYTF
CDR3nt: TGTGCCAGCAGCTTCCGAAGGTACTATGGCTACACCTTC

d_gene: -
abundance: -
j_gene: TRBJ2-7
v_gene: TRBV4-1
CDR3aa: CASSLGLTYEQYF
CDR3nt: TGCGCCAGCAGCCTCGGATTAACCTACGAGCAGTACTTC

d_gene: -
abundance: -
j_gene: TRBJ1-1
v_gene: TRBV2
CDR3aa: CASSGESMNTEAFF
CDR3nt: TGTGCCAGCAGTGGGGAGAGTATGAACACTGAAGCTTTCTTT

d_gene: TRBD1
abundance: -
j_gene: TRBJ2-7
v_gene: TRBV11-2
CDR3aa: CASSLIGTGQSYEQYF
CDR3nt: TGTGCCAGCAGCTTAATCGGGACAGGGCAGTCGTACGAGCAGTACTTC

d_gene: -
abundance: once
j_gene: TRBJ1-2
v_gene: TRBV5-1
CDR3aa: CASSSGPNLGYTF
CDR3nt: TGCGCCAGCAGCTCAGGCCCGAATTTAGGCTACACCTTC

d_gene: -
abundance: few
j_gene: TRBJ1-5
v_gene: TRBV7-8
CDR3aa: CASSSGTGNQPQHF
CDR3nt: TGTGCCAGCAGCTCAGGGACGGGCAATCAGCCCCAGCATTTT

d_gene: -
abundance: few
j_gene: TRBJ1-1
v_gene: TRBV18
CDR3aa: CASSFQGRDYTEAFF
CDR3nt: TGTGCCAGCTCATTTCAAGGGAGGGATTACACTGAAGCTTTCTTT

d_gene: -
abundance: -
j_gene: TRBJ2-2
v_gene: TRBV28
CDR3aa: CASRRGGNTGELFF
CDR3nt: TGTGCCAGCAGAAGGGGGGGAAACACCGGGGAGCTGTTTTTT

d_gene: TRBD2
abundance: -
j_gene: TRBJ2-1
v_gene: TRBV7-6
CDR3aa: CASSLVGGRASYNEQFF
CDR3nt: TGTGCCAGCAGCTTAGTTGGGGGGAGGGCCTCCTACAATGAGCAGTTCTTC

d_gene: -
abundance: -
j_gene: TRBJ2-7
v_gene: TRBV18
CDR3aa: CASSPSSLTYEQYF
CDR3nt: TGTGCCAGCTCACCTTCAAGTTTGACCTACGAGCAGTACTTC

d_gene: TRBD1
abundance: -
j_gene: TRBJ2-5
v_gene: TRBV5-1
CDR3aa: CASSGGTGYDETQYF
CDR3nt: TGCGCCAGCAGCGGAGGGACAGGGTATGACGAGACCCAGTACTTC

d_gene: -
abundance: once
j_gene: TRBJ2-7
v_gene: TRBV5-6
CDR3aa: CASSLFQASYEQYF
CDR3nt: TGTGCCAGCAGCTTGTTTCAGGCATCCTACGAGCAGTACTTC

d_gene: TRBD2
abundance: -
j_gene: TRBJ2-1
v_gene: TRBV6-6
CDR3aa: CAVAGTTFYNEQFF
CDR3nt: TGTGCCGTTGCAGGGACTACTTTCTACAATGAGCAGTTCTTC

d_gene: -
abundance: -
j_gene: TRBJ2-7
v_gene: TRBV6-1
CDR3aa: CATQDEQYF
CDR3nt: TGTGCCACCCAGGACGAGCAGTACTTC

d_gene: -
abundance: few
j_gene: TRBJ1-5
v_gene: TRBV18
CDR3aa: CASSLNRDSNQPQHF
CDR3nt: TGTGCCAGCTCCCTCAACAGGGACAGCAATCAGCCCCAGCATTTT

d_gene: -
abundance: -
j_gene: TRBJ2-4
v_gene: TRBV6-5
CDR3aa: CASSYSQTAKNIQYF
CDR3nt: TGTGCCAGCAGTTACTCGCAAACAGCCAAAAACATTCAGTACTTC

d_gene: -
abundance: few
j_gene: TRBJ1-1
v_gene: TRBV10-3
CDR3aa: CAITSRGAEDTEAFF
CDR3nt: TGTGCCATCACCTCCCGGGGGGCGGAGGACACTGAAGCTTTCTTT

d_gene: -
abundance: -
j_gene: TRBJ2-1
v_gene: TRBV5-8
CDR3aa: CASSRRDSRNEQFF
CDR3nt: TGTGCCAGCTCCCGCCGGGACTCTAGAAATGAGCAGTTCTTC

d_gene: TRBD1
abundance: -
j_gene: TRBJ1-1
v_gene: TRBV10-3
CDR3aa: CAISESRGTGVPNTEAFF
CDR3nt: TGTGCCATCAGTGAGTCTAGGGGGACAGGGGTCCCGAACACTGAAGCTTTCTTT

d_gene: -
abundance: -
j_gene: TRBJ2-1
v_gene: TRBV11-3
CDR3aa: CASSPGTRQNNEQFF
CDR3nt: TGTGCCAGCAGCCCCGGGACAAGACAAAACAATGAGCAGTTCTTC

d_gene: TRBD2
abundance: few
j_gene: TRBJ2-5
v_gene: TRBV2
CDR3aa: CAVMGLAGKIQETQYF
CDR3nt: TGTGCCGTGATGGGACTAGCGGGAAAGATCCAAGAGACCCAGTACTTC

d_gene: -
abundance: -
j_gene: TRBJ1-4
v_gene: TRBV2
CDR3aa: CASNGVGEKLFF
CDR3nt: TGTGCCAGCAACGGGGTAGGCGAAAAACTGTTTTTT

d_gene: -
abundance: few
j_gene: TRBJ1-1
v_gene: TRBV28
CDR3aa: CASSFPPENTEAFF
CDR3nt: TGTGCCAGCAGTTTTCCTCCAGAGAACACTGAAGCTTTCTTT

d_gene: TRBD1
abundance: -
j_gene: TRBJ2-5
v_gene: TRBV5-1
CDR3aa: CASRTGNQETQYF
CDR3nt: TGCGCCAGTAGGACAGGCAACCAAGAGACCCAGTACTTC

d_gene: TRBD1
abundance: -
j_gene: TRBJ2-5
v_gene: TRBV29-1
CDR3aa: CSASRDRGFQETQYF
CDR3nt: TGCAGCGCTTCCCGGGACAGGGGATTTCAAGAGACCCAGTACTTC